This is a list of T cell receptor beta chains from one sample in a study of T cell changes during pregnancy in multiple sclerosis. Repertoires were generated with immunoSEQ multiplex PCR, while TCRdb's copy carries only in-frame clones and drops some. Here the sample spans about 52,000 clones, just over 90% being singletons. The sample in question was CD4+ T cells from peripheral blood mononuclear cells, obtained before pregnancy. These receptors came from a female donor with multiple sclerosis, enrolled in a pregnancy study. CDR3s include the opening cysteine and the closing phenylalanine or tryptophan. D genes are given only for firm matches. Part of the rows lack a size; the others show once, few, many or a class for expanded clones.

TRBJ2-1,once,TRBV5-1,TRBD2,CASSFLADRGDEQFF,TGCGCCAGCAGCTTCCTAGCGGATCGAGGGGATGAGCAGTTCTTC
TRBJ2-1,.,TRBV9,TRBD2,CASGLAGEGEQFF,TGTGCCAGCGGACTAGCGGGAGAGGGTGAGCAGTTCTTC
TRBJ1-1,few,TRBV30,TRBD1,CAWSVPRTGSTEAFF,TGTGCCTGGAGTGTACCGAGGACAGGGAGTACTGAAGCTTTCTTT
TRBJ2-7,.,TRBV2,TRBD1,CASSRTGKTYEQYF,TGTGCCAGCAGTCGGACAGGGAAAACCTACGAGCAGTACTTC
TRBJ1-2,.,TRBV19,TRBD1,CASSRQGDGYTF,TGTGCCAGTAGTAGACAGGGTGATGGCTACACCTTC
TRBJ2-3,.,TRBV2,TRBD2,CASSRLAVTDTQYF,TGTGCCAGCAGCCGACTAGCGGTCACAGATACGCAGTATTTT
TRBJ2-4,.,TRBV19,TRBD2,CASNSPAGGPKNIQYF,TGTGCCAGTAATTCCCCTGCGGGAGGGCCCAAAAACATTCAGTACTTC
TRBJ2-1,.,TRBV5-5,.,CASSLYTNNEQFF,TGTGCCAGCAGCTTGTATACTAACAATGAGCAGTTCTTC
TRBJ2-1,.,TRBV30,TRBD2,CAWKYAGVNNEQFF,TGTGCCTGGAAGTACGCGGGAGTCAACAATGAGCAGTTCTTC
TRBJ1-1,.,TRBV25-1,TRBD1,CASSAGTGQSTEAFF,TGTGCCAGCAGTGCCGGGACAGGACAGAGCACTGAAGCTTTCTTT
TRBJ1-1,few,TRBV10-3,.,CAIRNRETNTEAFF,TGTGCCATCAGGAACAGGGAGACGAACACTGAAGCTTTCTTT
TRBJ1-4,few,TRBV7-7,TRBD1,CASSRTGGSGEKLFF,TGTGCCAGCAGTCGCACAGGGGGCTCGGGTGAAAAACTGTTTTTT
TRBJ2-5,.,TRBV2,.,CASSENQAPQTQYF,TGTGCCAGCAGTGAAAACCAGGCGCCCCAGACCCAGTACTTC
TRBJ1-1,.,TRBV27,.,CASSLFAGPNTEAFF,TGTGCCAGCAGTTTATTTGCAGGGCCGAACACTGAAGCTTTCTTT
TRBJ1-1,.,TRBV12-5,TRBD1,CASGLVLGTGGTEAFF,TGTGCTAGTGGTTTGGTACTGGGGACAGGGGGGACTGAAGCTTTCTTT
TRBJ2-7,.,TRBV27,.,CASSPRLVREQYF,TGTGCCAGCAGTCCCCGACTAGTCCGCGAGCAGTACTTC
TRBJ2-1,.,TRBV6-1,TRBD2,CASRQTSGTYNEQFF,TGTGCCAGCAGACAGACTAGCGGAACCTACAATGAGCAGTTCTTC
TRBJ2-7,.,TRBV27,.,CASSFSGSAEQYF,TGTGCCAGCAGTTTCAGCGGATCGGCTGAGCAGTACTTC
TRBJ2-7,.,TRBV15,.,CATSRRAGYEQYF,TGTGCCACCAGCAGGAGGGCGGGGTACGAGCAGTACTTC
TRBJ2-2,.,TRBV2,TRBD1,CASSRQGAAGELFF,TGTGCCAGCAGCAGGCAGGGGGCCGCCGGGGAGCTGTTTTTT
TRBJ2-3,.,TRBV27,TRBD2,CASSPEPGLAGGPIDTQYF,TGTGCCAGCAGCCCAGAACCGGGACTAGCGGGAGGGCCGATAGATACGCAGTATTTT
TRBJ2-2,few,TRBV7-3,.,CASSFSGNYTGELFF,TGTGCCAGCAGCTTTTCCGGGAATTACACCGGGGAGCTGTTTTTT
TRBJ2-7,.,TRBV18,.,CASSPTVDRRAYEQYF,TGTGCCAGCTCCCCAACAGTAGACAGGAGAGCCTACGAGCAGTACTTC
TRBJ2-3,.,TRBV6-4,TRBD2,CASSPLAGGPGDTQYF,TGTGCCAGCAGCCCCCTAGCGGGAGGGCCAGGAGATACGCAGTATTTT
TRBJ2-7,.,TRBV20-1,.,CSAEGQFEQYF,TGCAGTGCGGAAGGACAGTTCGAGCAGTACTTC
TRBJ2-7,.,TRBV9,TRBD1,CASSARTGTTGEQYF,TGTGCCAGCAGCGCCCGGACAGGGACAACGGGCGAGCAGTACTTC
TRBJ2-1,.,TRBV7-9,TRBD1,CASSLIRDRDNEQFF,TGTGCCAGCAGCTTAATCCGGGACAGGGATAATGAGCAGTTCTTC
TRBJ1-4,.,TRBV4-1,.,CASSLGQGGVEKLFF,TGCGCCAGCAGCCTTGGCCAGGGAGGAGTTGAAAAACTGTTTTTT
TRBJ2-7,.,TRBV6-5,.,CASSRRGSLSYEQYF,TGTGCCAGCTCTAGGAGGGGCTCCCTCTCCTACGAGCAGTACTTC
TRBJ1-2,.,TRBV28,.,CASSLGARVGGYTF,TGTGCCAGCAGTTTGGGGGCCAGGGTAGGGGGCTACACCTTC
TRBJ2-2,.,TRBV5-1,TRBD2,CASSLAKSGSVYVGELFF,TGCGCCAGCAGCCTAGCCAAGAGCGGGAGCGTCTATGTCGGGGAGCTGTTTTTT
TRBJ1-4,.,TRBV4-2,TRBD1,CASSRTGANEKLFF,TGTGCCAGCAGCCGGACAGGGGCTAATGAAAAACTGTTTTTT
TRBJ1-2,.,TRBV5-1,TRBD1,CASSWGGQGANYGYTF,TGCGCCAGCAGCTGGGGGGGACAGGGGGCGAACTATGGCTACACCTTC
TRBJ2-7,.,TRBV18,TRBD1,CASSSGQGHSYEQYF,TGTGCCAGCTCATCGGGACAGGGGCACTCCTACGAGCAGTACTTC
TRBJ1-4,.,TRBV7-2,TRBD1,CASSTGTGNEKLFF,TGTGCCAGCAGTACCGGGACAGGGAATGAAAAACTGTTTTTT
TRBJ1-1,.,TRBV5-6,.,CASSFPLLPEAFF,TGTGCCAGCAGCTTCCCTCTCCTCCCTGAAGCTTTCTTT
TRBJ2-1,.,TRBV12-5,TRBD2,CASGTRLAGVSDNEQFF,TGTGCTAGTGGTACCCGACTAGCGGGAGTGTCCGACAATGAGCAGTTCTTC
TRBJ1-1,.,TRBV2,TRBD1,CASKVQGAVDTEAFF,TGTGCCAGCAAGGTTCAGGGGGCGGTGGACACTGAAGCTTTCTTT
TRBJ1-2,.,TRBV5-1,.,CASSSRYPQGIYSGYTF,TGCGCCAGCAGCTCTCGTTACCCCCAGGGTATCTATTCTGGCTACACCTTC